The text below deals with one T cell receptor (beta chain). Its antigen is as yet unknown. The data belong to a study of T cell responses to AZD1222 COVID-19 vaccine. General study results and limits: Seropositive at baseline were only a handful of AZD1222 recipients.

Data came from immunoSEQ multiplex PCR; TCRdb stores just in-frame clones and leaves some out. The sample records more than 150,000 clones, 85% to 90% being singletons. The germline gives CDR1 SQVTM, CDR2 ANQGSEA. This CDR3 spans 14 amino acids. Trimming left V 0 bases short and J 0 bases short, with 9 bases between. The material was peripheral blood, obtained on day 0 of AZD1222 vaccination. The receptor was derived from an adult in good health. The J gene is TRBJ2-7, the V gene TRBV29-1; no firm D call. The CDR3 DNA is TGCAGCGTTGAAGAAGGGTTCAGCTCCTACGAGCAGTACTTC. Its protein product is CSVEEGFSSYEQYF.